The rows below give T cell receptor beta chains drawn from one sample of a study of cytotoxic CD8 clonotypes in ibrutinib-treated CLL. This table comes from immunoSEQ multiplex PCR, and its TCRdb copy is limited to in-frame clones, with some not included. The sample shows 150,000 to 200,000 clones, about two thirds of them seen only once. The specimen was PBMCs, collected after 24 months of ibrutinib treatment. All receptors derive from a human donor with chronic lymphocytic leukemia. CDR3s include the opening cysteine and the closing phenylalanine or tryptophan. A D gene is named only where the DNA matches it firmly. Some rows mark clone size as missing; the rest say once, few, many or name a class of expanded clone.

clone_size: -
j_call: TRBJ2-7
v_call: TRBV18
d_call: TRBD1
cdr3_nt: TGTGCCAGCTCACCACGACAGGGGATCTCCTACGAGCAGTACTTC
cdr3_aa: CASSPRQGISYEQYF

clone_size: -
j_call: TRBJ1-5
v_call: TRBV5-8
d_call: -
cdr3_nt: TGTGCCAGCAGCTTTGGGCATAGCAATCAGCCCCAGCATTTT
cdr3_aa: CASSFGHSNQPQHF

clone_size: -
j_call: TRBJ2-7
v_call: TRBV6-5
d_call: -
cdr3_nt: TGTGCCAGCAGCCGACAGTACGAGCAGTACTTC
cdr3_aa: CASSRQYEQYF

clone_size: -
j_call: TRBJ2-3
v_call: TRBV30
d_call: -
cdr3_nt: TGTGCCTGGAGTGTCGGCAGGACTAGCACAGATACGCAGTATTTT
cdr3_aa: CAWSVGRTSTDTQYF

clone_size: -
j_call: TRBJ2-7
v_call: TRBV4-2
d_call: TRBD2
cdr3_nt: TGTGCCAGCAGCCCCACTAGCGAAGAGCAGTACTTC
cdr3_aa: CASSPTSEEQYF

clone_size: -
j_call: TRBJ2-7
v_call: TRBV30
d_call: TRBD2
cdr3_nt: TGTGCCTGGAGTGACTACTTTCGGACTAGCGGGGGGAGCTCCTACGAGCAGTACTTC
cdr3_aa: CAWSDYFRTSGGSSYEQYF

clone_size: -
j_call: TRBJ1-1
v_call: TRBV18
d_call: TRBD1
cdr3_nt: TGTGCCAGCTCACCTCGACAGGGGGGGATGAACACTGAAGCTTTCTTT
cdr3_aa: CASSPRQGGMNTEAFF

clone_size: once
j_call: TRBJ1-4
v_call: TRBV4-1
d_call: TRBD1
cdr3_nt: TGCGCCAGCAGCCAATCCGGGACAGGGGGAATGGTAAATGAAAAACTGTTTTTT
cdr3_aa: CASSQSGTGGMVNEKLFF

clone_size: -
j_call: TRBJ2-5
v_call: TRBV27
d_call: TRBD2
cdr3_nt: TGTGCCAGCAGTTTATCTCTCCGGGAGGGGACACGGCCCATGACCCAGTACTTC
cdr3_aa: CASSLSLREGTRPMTQYF

clone_size: -
j_call: TRBJ1-4
v_call: TRBV14
d_call: -
cdr3_nt: TGTGCCAGCAGCGAACGACGCAGTGAAAAACTGTTTTTT
cdr3_aa: CASSERRSEKLFF

clone_size: -
j_call: TRBJ1-3
v_call: TRBV27
d_call: -
cdr3_nt: TGTGCCAGCAGTTTTTCGGGAAACACCATATATTTT
cdr3_aa: CASSFSGNTIYF

clone_size: -
j_call: TRBJ1-3
v_call: TRBV5-6
d_call: TRBD1
cdr3_nt: TGTGCCAGCAGCCAACCGGGACAGGGAAACACCATATATTTT
cdr3_aa: CASSQPGQGNTIYF

clone_size: -
j_call: TRBJ1-4
v_call: TRBV5-4
d_call: -
cdr3_nt: TGTGCCAGCAGCGCTACAGGGCAGGCTAATGAAAAACTGTTTTTT
cdr3_aa: CASSATGQANEKLFF

clone_size: -
j_call: TRBJ2-1
v_call: TRBV18
d_call: -
cdr3_nt: TGTGCCAGCTCCCCTTTGCCTCCCAGCGGGCCCAATGAGCAGTTCTTC
cdr3_aa: CASSPLPPSGPNEQFF

clone_size: -
j_call: TRBJ2-1
v_call: TRBV7-6
d_call: -
cdr3_nt: TGTGCCAGCAACAACCGGGACTCCGATAATGAGCAGTTCTTC
cdr3_aa: CASNNRDSDNEQFF

clone_size: -
j_call: TRBJ1-1
v_call: TRBV7-8
d_call: -
cdr3_nt: TGTGCCAGCAGCACCAGGGTGCACACTGAAGCTTTCTTT
cdr3_aa: CASSTRVHTEAFF

clone_size: -
j_call: TRBJ2-3
v_call: TRBV19
d_call: -
cdr3_nt: TGTGCCAGTAGTATAGCCAGGGTTACGACAGATACGCAGTATTTT
cdr3_aa: CASSIARVTTDTQYF

clone_size: few
j_call: TRBJ2-3
v_call: TRBV7-6
d_call: -
cdr3_nt: TGTGCCAGCAGCTTAGGGGCTAACATTCCCACAGATACGCAGTATTTT
cdr3_aa: CASSLGANIPTDTQYF

clone_size: -
j_call: TRBJ1-5
v_call: TRBV10-3
d_call: -
cdr3_nt: TGTGCCATCAGCTCCACAGCGCCAACAGGTAGCAATCAGCCCCAGCATTTT
cdr3_aa: CAISSTAPTGSNQPQHF

clone_size: -
j_call: TRBJ2-7
v_call: TRBV4-2
d_call: -
cdr3_nt: TGTGCCAGCAGCCCAGGGGCTGGGGGAGTTCCTCACGAGCAGTACTTC
cdr3_aa: CASSPGAGGVPHEQYF

clone_size: few
j_call: TRBJ1-2
v_call: TRBV7-8
d_call: -
cdr3_nt: TGTGCCAGCAGCTTAGTCAGGGGATATGGCTACACCTTC
cdr3_aa: CASSLVRGYGYTF

clone_size: -
j_call: TRBJ2-1
v_call: TRBV4-2
d_call: -
cdr3_nt: TGTGCCAGCAGCCAAGAAGCCCCGGAGGGGTGGAATGAGCAGTTCTTC
cdr3_aa: CASSQEAPEGWNEQFF

clone_size: -
j_call: TRBJ2-2
v_call: TRBV2
d_call: -
cdr3_nt: TGTGCCAGCAGTGCGACTATATCGAACACCGGGGAGCTGTTTTTT
cdr3_aa: CASSATISNTGELFF

clone_size: few
j_call: TRBJ1-5
v_call: TRBV29-1
d_call: -
cdr3_nt: TGCAGCGTCGGACAGCCCAATCAGCCCCAGCATTTT
cdr3_aa: CSVGQPNQPQHF

clone_size: -
j_call: TRBJ2-1
v_call: TRBV1
d_call: -
cdr3_nt: TGCACCAGCAGCCTACGACTAGCGGTCAACAATGAGCAGTTCTTC
cdr3_aa: CTSSLRLAVNNEQFF

clone_size: -
j_call: TRBJ2-5
v_call: TRBV4-1
d_call: -
cdr3_nt: TGCGCCAGCAGCCGACAGGTCCCCCAAGAGACCCAGTACTTC
cdr3_aa: CASSRQVPQETQYF

clone_size: -
j_call: TRBJ1-3
v_call: TRBV27
d_call: -
cdr3_nt: TGTGCCAGCAGTCCCCGGCGGGGGCCCATATATTTT
cdr3_aa: CASSPRRGPIYF

clone_size: -
j_call: TRBJ2-1
v_call: TRBV18
d_call: TRBD2
cdr3_nt: TGTGCCAGCTCACAAGCCTTAGCGGGAAACTACAATGAGCAGTTCTTC
cdr3_aa: CASSQALAGNYNEQFF

clone_size: -
j_call: TRBJ2-1
v_call: TRBV19
d_call: -
cdr3_nt: TGTGCCAGTAGTAAGACAACTTACAATGAGCAGTTCTTC
cdr3_aa: CASSKTTYNEQFF

clone_size: -
j_call: TRBJ1-1
v_call: TRBV7-9
d_call: -
cdr3_nt: TGTGCCAGCAGCCCGCCCGGGGGGATGAACACTGAAGCTTTCTTT
cdr3_aa: CASSPPGGMNTEAFF

clone_size: -
j_call: TRBJ2-1
v_call: TRBV5-4
d_call: -
cdr3_nt: TGTGCCAGCAGCTATGGGCCAAATGGGAATGAGCAGTTCTTC
cdr3_aa: CASSYGPNGNEQFF

clone_size: -
j_call: TRBJ2-5
v_call: TRBV5-1
d_call: TRBD2
cdr3_nt: TGCGCCAGCAGCTCGAACCCCCTAGCGGGATCGGAGACCCAGTACTTC
cdr3_aa: CASSSNPLAGSETQYF

clone_size: once
j_call: TRBJ1-2
v_call: TRBV6-1
d_call: -
cdr3_nt: TGTGCCATCGCCCTCACGGTCAACTATGGCTACACCTTC
cdr3_aa: CAIALTVNYGYTF

clone_size: -
j_call: TRBJ1-1
v_call: TRBV27
d_call: -
cdr3_nt: TGTGCCAGCAGTCCCGTGCACATACAGAAAGCTTTCTTT
cdr3_aa: CASSPVHIQKAFF

clone_size: -
j_call: TRBJ2-7
v_call: TRBV9
d_call: -
cdr3_nt: TGTGCCAGCAGCTCAGGACCTACCTACGAGCAGTACTTC
cdr3_aa: CASSSGPTYEQYF

clone_size: -
j_call: TRBJ1-2
v_call: TRBV6-5
d_call: -
cdr3_nt: TGTGCCAGCAGTTACGCACCTTGGGGGAGCGGTTATGGCTACACCTTC
cdr3_aa: CASSYAPWGSGYGYTF

clone_size: -
j_call: TRBJ2-3
v_call: TRBV4-1
d_call: -
cdr3_nt: TGCGCCAGCAGCCAAGAAAAGAATACGCAGTATTTT
cdr3_aa: CASSQEKNTQYF

clone_size: -
j_call: TRBJ2-4
v_call: TRBV4-3
d_call: -
cdr3_nt: TGCGCCAGCAGCCTAAGTCCCGCGGGCGCCGCCAAAAACATTCAGTACTTC
cdr3_aa: CASSLSPAGAAKNIQYF

clone_size: -
j_call: TRBJ2-7
v_call: TRBV5-1
d_call: TRBD2
cdr3_nt: TGCGCCAGCAGCTTTAGCGGGACTAGCTACGAGCAGTACTTC
cdr3_aa: CASSFSGTSYEQYF

clone_size: -
j_call: TRBJ1-2
v_call: TRBV28
d_call: TRBD1
cdr3_nt: TGTGCCGAAACAGGGGAGAGGAACTATGGCTACACCTTC
cdr3_aa: CAETGERNYGYTF

clone_size: -
j_call: TRBJ2-1
v_call: TRBV10-3
d_call: TRBD2
cdr3_nt: TGTGCCATCAGTTTAGCGGGAGGTGAAAATGAGCAGTTCTTC
cdr3_aa: CAISLAGGENEQFF

clone_size: -
j_call: TRBJ2-1
v_call: TRBV11-3
d_call: TRBD2
cdr3_nt: TGTGCCAGCAGCTTTAGCGGGAGTGACAATGAGCAGTTCTTC
cdr3_aa: CASSFSGSDNEQFF

clone_size: -
j_call: TRBJ1-4
v_call: TRBV30
d_call: -
cdr3_nt: TGTGCCTGGAATCGGGACACTAATGAAAAACTGTTTTTT
cdr3_aa: CAWNRDTNEKLFF

clone_size: once
j_call: TRBJ2-1
v_call: TRBV6-5
d_call: -
cdr3_nt: TGTGCCAGCAGTTACTCGCCGGGGGCAGGTTACAATGAGCAGTTCTTC
cdr3_aa: CASSYSPGAGYNEQFF

clone_size: -
j_call: TRBJ2-5
v_call: TRBV5-6
d_call: TRBD1
cdr3_nt: TGTGCCAGCAGCTCGGGGAACAGGGGGCCAGAGACCCAGTACTTC
cdr3_aa: CASSSGNRGPETQYF

clone_size: -
j_call: TRBJ1-1
v_call: TRBV4-3
d_call: -
cdr3_nt: TGCGCCAGCAGCCAAGATGAGTGGGCGGACACTGAAGCTTTCTTT
cdr3_aa: CASSQDEWADTEAFF

clone_size: -
j_call: TRBJ2-7
v_call: TRBV29-1
d_call: -
cdr3_nt: TGCAGCGTTGGATTCGGGGTTAGCTCCTACGAGCAGTACTTC
cdr3_aa: CSVGFGVSSYEQYF

clone_size: -
j_call: TRBJ1-2
v_call: TRBV19
d_call: -
cdr3_nt: TGTGCCAGTAGAATAAATCAAAGGAACTATGGCTACACCTTC
cdr3_aa: CASRINQRNYGYTF

clone_size: -
j_call: TRBJ2-3
v_call: TRBV27
d_call: TRBD2
cdr3_nt: TGTGCCAGCAGTTTGACTAGCGGGAGTAGGCATACGCAGTATTTT
cdr3_aa: CASSLTSGSRHTQYF

clone_size: -
j_call: TRBJ1-1
v_call: TRBV6-6
d_call: -
cdr3_nt: TGTGCCAGCAGTCGTCAGGGATACACTGAAGCTTTCTTT
cdr3_aa: CASSRQGYTEAFF

clone_size: -
j_call: TRBJ2-7
v_call: TRBV29-1
d_call: TRBD1
cdr3_nt: TGCAGCGTTGATGCTTTCTCTGGACAGGGGATTAGGGAGCAGTACTTC
cdr3_aa: CSVDAFSGQGIREQYF

clone_size: -
j_call: TRBJ1-2
v_call: TRBV6-5
d_call: -
cdr3_nt: TGTGCCAGCAGACCTCCGGGACACGGCTACACCTTC
cdr3_aa: CASRPPGHGYTF